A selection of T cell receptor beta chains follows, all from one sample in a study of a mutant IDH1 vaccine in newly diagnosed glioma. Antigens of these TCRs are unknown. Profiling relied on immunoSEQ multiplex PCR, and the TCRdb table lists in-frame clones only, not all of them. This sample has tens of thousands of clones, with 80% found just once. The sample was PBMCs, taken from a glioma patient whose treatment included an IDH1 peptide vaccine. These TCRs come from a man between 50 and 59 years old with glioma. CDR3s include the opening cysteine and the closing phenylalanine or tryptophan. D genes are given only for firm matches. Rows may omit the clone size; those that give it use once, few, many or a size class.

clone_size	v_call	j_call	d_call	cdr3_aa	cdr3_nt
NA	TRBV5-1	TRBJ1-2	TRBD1	CASYIQGGNYGYTF	TGCGCCAGCTACATACAGGGGGGGAACTATGGCTACACCTTC
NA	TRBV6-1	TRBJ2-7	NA	CASSEHGREDEQYF	TGTGCCAGCAGTGAACACGGCAGGGAGGACGAGCAGTACTTC
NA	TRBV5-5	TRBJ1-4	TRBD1	CASSRGVDRDEKLFF	TGTGCCAGCAGCCGGGGGGTGGACAGGGACGAAAAACTGTTTTTT
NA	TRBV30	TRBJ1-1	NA	CAWRNRRGYTEAFF	TGTGCCTGGAGGAACAGGAGAGGATACACTGAAGCTTTCTTT
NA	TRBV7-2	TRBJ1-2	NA	CASSLARINYGYTF	TGTGCCAGCAGCTTAGCCAGAATTAACTATGGCTACACCTTC
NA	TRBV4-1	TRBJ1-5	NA	CASSQDITADQPQHF	TGCGCCAGCAGCCAAGATATAACAGCCGATCAGCCCCAGCATTTT
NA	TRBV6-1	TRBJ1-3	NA	CASSETDPGNTIYF	TGTGCCAGCAGTGAAACAGACCCTGGAAACACCATATATTTT
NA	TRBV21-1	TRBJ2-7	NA	CASSKRTSYEQYF	TGTGCCAGCAGCAAAAGGACCTCCTACGAGCAGTACTTC
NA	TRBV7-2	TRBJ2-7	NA	CASSLAGQSYEQYF	TGTGCCAGCAGCTTAGCGGGACAATCCTACGAGCAGTACTTC
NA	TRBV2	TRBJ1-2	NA	CASSEGGVGYTF	TGTGCCAGCTCTGAGGGGGGAGTGGGCTACACCTTC
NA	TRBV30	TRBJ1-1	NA	CAWSVHRGRDYAEAFF	TGTGCCTGGAGTGTACATAGGGGCAGGGATTACGCTGAAGCTTTCTTT
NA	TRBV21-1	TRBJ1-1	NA	CASSMGSEAFF	TGTGCCAGCAGCATGGGTTCTGAAGCTTTCTTT
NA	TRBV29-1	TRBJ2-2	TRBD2	CSVGSLREGRGGELFF	TGCAGCGTTGGATCGTTGCGGGAGGGCCGCGGCGGGGAGCTGTTTTTT
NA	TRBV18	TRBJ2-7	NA	CASSSTRDGNSYEQYF	TGTGCCAGCTCATCAACTCGGGACGGCAACTCCTACGAGCAGTACTTC
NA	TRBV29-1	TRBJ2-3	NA	CSAVQGGNTDTQYF	TGCAGCGCCGTACAGGGGGGGAACACAGATACGCAGTATTTT
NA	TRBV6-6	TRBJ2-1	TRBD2	CASMRGSSNEQFF	TGTGCCAGCATGCGCGGGAGTAGCAATGAGCAGTTCTTC
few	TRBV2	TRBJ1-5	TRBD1	CASSGTGGDQPQHF	TGTGCCAGCAGTGGGACAGGGGGGGATCAGCCCCAGCATTTT
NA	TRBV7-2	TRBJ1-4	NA	CASSLIGGAGEKLFF	TGTGCCAGCAGCTTAATAGGGGGGGCCGGAGAAAAACTGTTTTTT
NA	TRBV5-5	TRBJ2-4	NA	CASSPQTDIQYF	TGTGCCAGCAGCCCACAAACGGACATTCAGTACTTC
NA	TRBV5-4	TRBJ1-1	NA	CASSFVDRGDTEAFF	TGTGCCAGCAGCTTTGTCGACCGGGGAGACACTGAAGCTTTCTTT
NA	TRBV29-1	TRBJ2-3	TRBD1	CSVPGTGTDTQYF	TGCAGCGTCCCTGGGACAGGGACTGATACGCAGTATTTT
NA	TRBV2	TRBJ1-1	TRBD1	CAVPGQRNTEAFF	TGTGCCGTACCGGGACAGAGGAACACTGAAGCTTTCTTT
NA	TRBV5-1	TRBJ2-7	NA	CASSLSGHYEQYF	TGCGCCAGCAGCTTGAGCGGTCACTACGAGCAGTACTTC
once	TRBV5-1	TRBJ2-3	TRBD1	CASSGQGSGTDTQYF	TGCGCCAGCAGCGGACAGGGTAGCGGCACAGATACGCAGTATTTT
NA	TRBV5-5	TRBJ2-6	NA	CASSVRQLYASGANVLTF	TGTGCCAGCAGCGTACGACAGCTGTACGCCTCTGGGGCCAACGTCCTGACTTTC
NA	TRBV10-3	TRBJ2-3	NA	CAITRDTGTDTQYF	TGTGCCATCACAAGGGACACCGGCACAGATACGCAGTATTTT